The entry below gives a single TCR beta chain sequence along with its context. Its cognate antigen is unknown. This sample was taken from a study of vaccination effects on CD4 cells after COVID-19. Study summary: Before any sequencing was done, the ViraFEST assay used viral peptide pools to expand antigen-specific CD4+ T cells.

The CDR3 covers 15 residues. V gave up 3 bases and J gave up 3 bases, with 14 bases separating them. Germline V gene data show CDR1 as SNHLY and CDR2 as FYNNEI. Generated by immunoSEQ multiplex PCR, the TCRdb table keeps only in-frame clones and is missing some. The sample has about 66,000 clones, 72% seen once. Scientists isolated CD4+ T cells after a roughly ten-day culture period ended. The material sequenced was CD4+ T cells from PBMCs cultured without peptide, taken before COVID-19 vaccination. The V call is TRBV2, the J call TRBJ1-2, with TRBD1 as a possible D gene (5 bases). The sequence was collected from a human donor who had a prior SARS-CoV-2 infection. The CDR3 here is CASSDEPGTYYGYTF. DNA for the CDR3: TGTGCCAGCAGTGATGAGCCAGGGACCTACTATGGCTACACCTTC.